This TCR beta chain came from a study of shared clonotypes between healthy human individuals. Study in general: Donors, aged 18 to 49, were a couple of women and a few men.

How the authors handled the data: Filtering differed, since immunoSEQ gave only junction sequences and no quality scores. Using immunoSEQ multiplex PCR, the repertoire was profiled, and TCRdb retains in-frame clones only, with some absent. The D gene and trimming were derived from the DNA, and the V and J assignments and clone size from that table. The table has some 1.4 million clones, approximately 96% seen once. Regarding this clone: Its specificity is unknown.

Notes on the study in general: Memory subsets generally showed lower estimated richness than naive subsets.

V lost 7 bases to trimming and J lost 3 bases, with 17 bases between them. The CDR3 runs 15 residues. Per germline, CDR1 MDHEN and CDR2 SYDVKM. The chain links TRBV28 to TRBJ2-3; D perhaps matches TRBD2 (5 bases). Material for sequencing was naive CD4+ T cells sorted from blood. As for subset: CD45RA+ positively selected. The TCR originated in a man aged 25-45 years in good health. CDR3 nucleotide sequence: TGTGCCAGCACCCCCCGAGGGCTGGGGACAGATACGCAGTATTTT. Translating gives CASTPRGLGTDTQYF.